The 23 T cell receptor beta chains in this list originate from one sample, sequenced in a study of a mutant IDH1 vaccine in newly diagnosed glioma. Regarding time point: week 23, last vaccination. Doses consisted of 300 ug of mutant IDH1 20-mer peptide each, paired with topical imiquimod. For these TCRs, the target antigens are not known. TCRdb's copy holds only in-frame clones and misses some; the assay was immunoSEQ multiplex PCR. The sample holds more than 35,000 clones, roughly four fifths seen once. The specimen comprised PBMCs, sampled from a glioma patient whose treatment included an IDH1 peptide vaccine. Source of these receptors: a man aged 35 to 55 with glioma.

The V call is TRBV4-3, the J call TRBJ2-3; perhaps TRBD1 as D (6 bases). The V end lost 0 bases, the J end lost 4 bases, and 11 bases lay between the germline ends. CDR3 length: 15 residues. Germline CDR1 reads LGHNA; CDR2 reads YSLEER. The CDR3 protein is CASSQDLGAPDTQYF. The CDR3 DNA sequence: TGCGCCAGCAGCCAAGATCTGGGGGCCCCAGATACGCAGTATTTT.

The J gene is TRBJ2-3, the V gene TRBV5-8; 9 bases align to TRBD2. This CDR3 has 16 amino acids. Per germline, CDR1 SGHTS and CDR2 YDEGEE. The J segment lost 2 bases and the V segment lost 2 bases, leaving 6 bases of the junction unmatched. DNA of the CDR3: TGTGCCAGCAGCTTAGGATTAGCGGGGGACACAGATACGCAGTATTTT. This translates into CASSLGLAGDTDTQYF.

This chain joins TRBV6-6 and TRBJ2-2, with D perhaps TRBD1 (5 bases). Germline V gene sequence: CDR1 MNHNY, CDR2 SVGAGI (reference sequence). V was trimmed by 8 bases and J by 5 bases, leaving 9 bases between them. The CDR3 extends over 12 amino acids. The CDR3 nucleotides read TGTGCCAGCCAAAGGGGAACCGGGGAGCTGTTTTTT. Translating it yields CASQRGTGELFF.

J is TRBJ2-7 and V is TRBV21-1. TRBV21-1 is termed a pseudogene. The CDR3 is 9 residues long. CDR3 nucleotides: TGTGCCAGTCTCAACGAGCAGTACTTC. It translates to CASLNEQYF.

The rearrangement links TRBV23-1 to TRBJ1-6, with D possibly TRBD1 on 6 matching bases. TRBV23-1 is classed as an ORF, of uncertain function. The CDR3 runs to 15 residues. Trimming pared 0 bases from V and 13 bases from J, leaving 16 bases between. CDR3 residues: CASSQSGQGRGPLHF. The DNA of the CDR3 is TGCGCCAGCAGTCAATCGGGTCAGGGGAGAGGGCCCCTCCACTTT.

The V gene is TRBV2, the J gene TRBJ2-7, with no clear D. The ends were cut back, 8 bases at V and 3 bases at J, with 11 bases in the middle. The CDR3 has 12 residues. Per germline, CDR1 SNHLY and CDR2 FYNNEI. This chain's CDR3 is CASRFSGYEQYF. Here the CDR3 DNA reads TGTGCCAGCCGCTTTTCGGGCTACGAGCAGTACTTC.

The genes are TRBV7-9 and TRBJ2-5; 8 positions match TRBD2. The DNA end favors TRBJ2-7, so the J call may be wrong. The CDR3 sequence is 15 residues long. The germline V gene has CDR1 SEHNR and CDR2 FQNEAQ (reference sequence). This chain's CDR3 is CASSPGGLAGYEQYF. The DNA of the CDR3 is TGTGCCAGCAGCCCCGGCGGGCTAGCGGGCTACGAGCAGTACTTC.

The chain is built from TRBV27 and TRBJ1-2, with D perhaps TRBD1 (6 bases). Germline assignment: CDR1 MNHEY and CDR2 SMNVEV (reference sequence). This CDR3 has 13 residues. Trimming took 3 bases from V and 8 from J, leaving 13 bases between them. Here the CDR3 reads CASSFRGGYGYTF. CDR3 DNA: TGTGCCAGCAGTTTTCGAGGGGGGTACGGCTACACCTTC.

This clone appeared a few times. V is TRBV10-3 and J is TRBJ1-5; D gene unclear. V lost 6 bases to trimming and J lost 1 base, with 10 bases between them. The CDR3 length is 14 residues. Per germline, CDR1 ENHRY and CDR2 SYGVKD. The CDR3 spells CAIRAGGSNQPQHF. CDR3 nucleotide sequence: TGTGCCATCAGGGCAGGAGGGAGCAATCAGCCCCAGCATTTT.

The rearrangement joins TRBV18 to TRBJ1-6; weak D call: TRBD1 (5 bases). The germline V gene encodes CDR1 KGHSH and CDR2 LQKENI. V lost 4 bases, J lost 3 bases, and 10 bases lay in between. This CDR3 region has 15 residues. In nucleotides, the CDR3 is TGTGCCAGCTCACGGGGGGATTACTATAATTCACCCCTCCACTTT. Protein sequence: CASSRGDYYNSPLHF.

J is TRBJ2-7 and V is TRBV7-6; possible D gene TRBD1, 5 bases. The length of the CDR3 is 14 residues. The V end was cut by 5 bases, the J end by 3 bases, with 14 bases between. Germline values: CDR1 SGHVS, CDR2 FNYEAQ. The CDR3 here is CASSETGQGYEQYF. The CDR3 DNA reads TGTGCCAGCAGCGAAACGGGCCAGGGCTACGAGCAGTACTTC.

The chain combines TRBV27 with TRBJ1-5; perhaps TRBD1 as D (6 bases). The CDR3 consists of 14 residues. CDR1 is MNHEY, CDR2 SMNVEV, per germline (reference sequence). The V end lost 3 bases, the J end lost 4 bases, and 10 bases lay between the germline ends. CDR3 in DNA: TGTGCCAGCAGTTTCCCCGACAGGAATCAGCCCCAGCATTTT. Encoded protein: CASSFPDRNQPQHF.

This chain joins TRBV6-1 and TRBJ2-2, with 10 bases fitting TRBD2. CDR1 is MNHNS and CDR2 is SASEGT in the germline V gene. J gave up 5 bases and V 6 bases, and 6 bases lay outside the gene matches. This CDR3 is 15 amino acids long. CDR3 amino acids: CASRKREGGTGELFF. For the CDR3, the DNA is TGTGCCAGCAGGAAGCGGGAGGGAGGAACCGGGGAGCTGTTTTTT.

V and J are TRBV5-1 and TRBJ2-7; no reliable D call. Trimming removed 0 bases from V and 4 bases from J, with 14 bases in between. The CDR3 runs to 15 residues. Looked up from germline, CDR1 is SGHRS and CDR2 is YFSETQ. The DNA of the CDR3 is TGCGCCAGCAGCTTGGGAGTACCTGGGTCTTACGAGCAGTACTTC. Translating it yields CASSLGVPGSYEQYF.

J is TRBJ2-5 and V is TRBV5-1; D uncertain. Germline CDR1 SGHRS, CDR2 YFSETQ. V was shortened by 0 bases and J by 10 bases, with 16 bases between the two germline ends. The CDR3 extends over 14 amino acids. CDR3 amino acids: CASSLEAVELVQYF. The CDR3 bases are TGCGCCAGCAGCTTGGAGGCGGTCGAGTTAGTCCAGTACTTC.

The chain couples TRBV11-2 to TRBJ2-1; 7 bases map to TRBD1. Germline assignment: CDR1 SGHAT and CDR2 FQNNGV. The trim removed 0 bases at V and 7 bases at J, leaving 9 bases unmatched. This CDR3 has 16 residues. The CDR3 DNA reads TGTGCCAGCAGCTTAGACCCACAGGGGATCGGAAATGAGCAGTTCTTC. This sequence encodes CASSLDPQGIGNEQFF.

CDR3 in DNA: TGTGCCAGCAGGGTAGGAGGGGGTTTCGCGACCGAGCAGTACTTC. Its translation: CASRVGGGFATEQYF. This chain connects TRBV6-5 to TRBJ2-7; TRBD1 or TRBD2 may be the D gene (6 bases each). The CDR3 sequence is 15 residues long. CDR1 is MNHEY and CDR2 is SVGAGI in the germline V gene. Between the trimmed V and J ends, which lost 6 bases and 6 bases, there was a span of 21 bases.

This chain's CDR3 is CASRGQGSSYNEQFF. The CDR3 nucleotides read TGCGCCAGCAGGGGGCAGGGGAGCTCCTACAATGAGCAGTTCTTC. The rearrangement joins TRBV4-1 to TRBJ2-1; TRBD1 is a possible D gene (6 bases). V was pared by 6 bases and J by 0 bases, with 12 bases between. CDR1 is MGHRA and CDR2 is YSYEKL in the germline V gene. The CDR3 sequence is 15 residues long.

The rearrangement uses TRBV4-3 and TRBJ1-2; the D gene is possibly TRBD1 (5 bases). This CDR3 is 15 amino acids long. The V gene lost 4 bases and the J gene lost 4 bases, with 16 bases spanning the gap. CDR1 is LGHNA and CDR2 is YSLEER in the germline V gene. This CDR3 reads CASSPKIGGSYGYTF. As DNA, the CDR3 is TGCGCCAGCAGCCCAAAAATTGGGGGGAGCTATGGCTACACCTTC.

The chain has TRBV19 and TRBJ2-5; no clear D. The V end lost 6 bases, the J end lost 6 bases, and 14 bases lay between the germline ends. Germline CDR1 LNHDA, CDR2 SQIVND (reference sequence). The CDR3 length is 13 residues. The CDR3 loop is CASSHVPRKTQYF. The CDR3 DNA is TGTGCCAGTAGCCACGTCCCCCGAAAGACCCAGTACTTC.

About this clone itself: A read error may account for a junction end that differs from germline. The CDR3 spells CASSPQGTSLYEQYF. The CDR3 nucleotides are TGTGCCAGCTCGCCACAGGGGACTAGCCTCTACGAGCAGTACTTC. V gene TRBV18 combines with J gene TRBJ2-7; the match to TRBD2 covers 9 bases. This CDR3 region has 15 residues. Germline CDR1 is KGHSH and CDR2 is LQKENI. The variable domain in full, completed from reference TRBV18 and TRBJ2-7, reads NAGVMQNPRHLVRRRGQEARLRCSPMKGHSHVYWYRQLPEEGLKFMVYLQKENIIDESGMPKERFSAEFPKEGPSILRIQQVVRGDSAAYFCASSPQGTSLYEQYFGPGTRLTVT.

This clone was detected a few times. The chain has TRBV29-1 and TRBJ1-2; 10 positions match TRBD1. The germline V gene encodes CDR1 SQVTM and CDR2 ANQGSEA. The junction had 1 base not matched to a gene; V was cut back by 5 bases and J by 4 bases. This CDR3 is 12 amino acids long. CDR3: CSVRQGAYGYTF. The CDR3 DNA is TGCAGCGTTCGACAGGGGGCCTATGGCTACACCTTC.

V gene TRBV21-1 combines with J gene TRBJ2-3; the table's D call, TRBD2, was not checked against the DNA. TRBV21-1 is a known pseudogene. The CDR3 runs to 16 residues. For the CDR3, the DNA is TGTGCCAGCAGCTTGAGACTAGCGGGAGGCAAAGGTACGCAGTATTTT. Translation gives CASSLRLAGGKGTQYF.